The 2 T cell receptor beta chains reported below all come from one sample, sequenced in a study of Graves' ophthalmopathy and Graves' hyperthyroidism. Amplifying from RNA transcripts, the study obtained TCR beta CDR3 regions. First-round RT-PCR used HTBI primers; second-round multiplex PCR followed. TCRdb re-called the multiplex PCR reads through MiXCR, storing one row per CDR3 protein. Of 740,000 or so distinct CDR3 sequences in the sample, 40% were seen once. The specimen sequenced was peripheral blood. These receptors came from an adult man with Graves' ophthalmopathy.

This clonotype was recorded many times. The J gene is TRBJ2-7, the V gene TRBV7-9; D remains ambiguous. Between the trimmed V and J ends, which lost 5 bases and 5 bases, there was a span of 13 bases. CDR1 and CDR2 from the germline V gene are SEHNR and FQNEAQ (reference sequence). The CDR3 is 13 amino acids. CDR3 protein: CASSRNRGDEQYF. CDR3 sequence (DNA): TGTGCCAGCAGCAGGAATCGTGGGGACGAGCAGTACTTC.

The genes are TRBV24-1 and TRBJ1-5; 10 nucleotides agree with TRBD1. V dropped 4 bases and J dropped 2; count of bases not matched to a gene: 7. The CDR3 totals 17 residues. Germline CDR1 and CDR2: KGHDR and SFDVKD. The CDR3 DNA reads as TGTGCCACCAGTGACCCAGGGACAGGGGAGGGCAATCAGCCCCAGCATTTT. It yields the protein CATSDPGTGEGNQPQHF.